This entry lists 10 T cell receptor beta chains sequenced from one sample in a study of metastatic and nonmetastatic thyroid tumors. TCRdb re-called clones from the PCR reads using MiXCR. Among just under 60,000 clones listed, about 17% were seen once. Thyroid surgery was preceded by no treatment in any patient. The sample comprised blood. These receptors originate from a male donor with papillary thyroid cancer or a benign thyroid nodule (not recorded which). Some clones in this sample may be carry-over from other donors' samples.

The table lists this clone with many counts. The rearrangement uses TRBV20-1 and TRBJ2-7; 7 bases agree with TRBD1. This CDR3 is 12 amino acids long. Trimming took 6 bases from V and 0 from J; bases not matched to a gene: 2. Germline CDR1 and CDR2: DFQATT and SNEGSKA (reference sequence). The CDR3 protein is CSAGQPSYEQYF. The DNA for the CDR3 is TGCAGTGCGGGACAGCCCTCCTACGAGCAGTACTTC.

This clone was counted ten times or more. The sample has other DNA sequences that encode this CDR3 too. V gene TRBV5-6 combines with J gene TRBJ1-2; D gene ambiguous. The CDR3 has 15 residues. V was trimmed by 3 bases and J by 0 bases, leaving 12 bases between them. Germline V gene lookup returns CDR1 SGHDT and CDR2 YYEEEE. CDR3 residues: CASSSRWTANYGYTF. The DNA of the CDR3 is TGTGCCAGCAGCTCCCGTTGGACGGCTAACTATGGCTACACCTTC.

Points on this clone: Given a much more abundant clone one base away, this may be a read error. Within the sample, other DNA sequences also encode this same CDR3. The V call is TRBV10-3, the J call TRBJ1-5, with TRBD1 as a possible D gene (5 bases). This CDR3 is 14 amino acids long. V was clipped by 3 bases and J by 2 bases, with 8 bases between them. The germline CDR1 and CDR2 sequences are ENHRY and SYGVKD. The CDR3 is CAISDGGGNQPQHF. For the CDR3, the DNA is TGTGCCATCAGTGATGGGGGGGGCAATCAGCCCCAGCATTTT.

This clone was seen a few times. A single base separates this from a much larger clone, so it may be a read error. The CDR3 sequence is CASSVRGTYEQFF. Written as DNA, the CDR3 is TGTGCCAGCAGCGTAAGGGGCACATATGAGCAGTTCTTC. J is TRBJ2-1 and V is TRBV9; the D gene is possibly TRBD1 (5 bases). CDR1 is SGDLS and CDR2 is YYNGEE in the germline V gene. The CDR3 length is 13 residues. V dropped 1 base and J dropped 8 bases, with 10 bases sitting between them.

The V and J genes are TRBV2 and TRBJ2-1, with 7 bases identical to TRBD2. The CDR3 covers 13 residues. V trimming: 10 bases; J trimming: 4 bases; junction bases outside the gene matches: 7. Germline-derived CDR1 and CDR2 are SNHLY and FYNNEI. As DNA, the CDR3 is TGTGCCACCAGGACTAGAACATACAATGAGCAGTTCTTC. Its translation is CATRTRTYNEQFF.

This clone was seen ten or more times. Different DNA sequences within this sample yield the same CDR3. The rearrangement uses TRBV4-3 and TRBJ1-4, with D hard to call. The germline V gene has CDR1 LGHNA and CDR2 YSLEER. The CDR3 has 15 residues. Trimming took 1 base from V and 0 from J, leaving 6 bases between them. CDR3 sequence reads: CASSQGHATNEKLFF. The CDR3 region has the DNA TGCGCCAGCAGCCAAGGTCATGCAACTAATGAAAAACTGTTTTTT.

The table lists this clone with many counts. V and J are TRBV6-1 and TRBJ2-7; D may be TRBD1 or TRBD2 (5 bases each). The CDR3 length is 13 residues. V lost 10 bases, J lost 6 bases, and 19 bases lay in between. The germline V gene has CDR1 MNHNS and CDR2 SASEGT. The CDR3 loop reads CATEGREPLEQYV. CDR3 coding DNA: TGTGCCACAGAGGGACGAGAACCCCTCGAGCAGTACGTC.

This clone was counted only a few times. V is TRBV6-6 and J is TRBJ2-1, with 8 bases identical to TRBD2. This CDR3 region has 17 residues. Germline V gene lookup returns CDR1 MNHNY and CDR2 SVGAGI (reference sequence). With V trimmed by 7 bases and J by 14 bases, 25 bases remained unmatched. The CDR3 DNA is TGTGCCAGCAAATCACGGGCTCCGATCTCGGGAGGGCGTCCAGAGTTCTTC. Protein sequence: CASKSRAPISGGRPEFF.

This clone has ten or more counts. The rearrangement links TRBV2 to TRBJ2-3; D ambiguous. Germline loops: CDR1 SNHLY, CDR2 FYNNEI. Trimming took off 6 bases at V and 0 bases at J, with 7 bases between the two ends. The CDR3 has 13 residues. The CDR3 DNA sequence: TGTGCCAGCAGGGGATCCAGCACAGATACGCAGTATTTT. It yields the protein CASRGSSTDTQYF.

This clone has just a few counts. A much larger clonotype is one base distant, so this may be a read error. Other DNA sequences in the sample encode the same CDR3. This chain connects TRBV5-6 to TRBJ1-5, with D unresolved. The CDR3 spans 11 residues. CDR1 is SGHDT, CDR2 YYEEEE, per germline. CDR3 DNA: TGTGCCAGCCCAAGCAATCAGCCCCAACATTTT. Encoded protein: CASPSNQPQHF.